This T cell receptor beta chain originates from a study of cytomegalovirus exposure and HLA in healthy donors. Study results and limitations: Overall, around 160 TCR beta chains were annotated as cytomegalovirus-associated. In a later analysis, HLA-associated beta chains showed higher expansion and lower generation probabilities than comparable chains. Researchers reported from a later analysis that most CMV-associated TCR beta chains appeared HLA-restricted.

The donors comprised healthy bone marrow donors. CDR1 and CDR2 (germline): GTSNPN, SVGIG (reference sequence). V was trimmed by 0 bases and J by 11 bases, leaving 14 bases between them. The CDR3 has 13 residues. PCR employed 60 Vbeta and 13 Jbeta primers. Sequencing was performed with immunoSEQ multiplex PCR; in TCRdb, only in-frame clones are kept and a portion is missing. The sample holds about 160,000 clones; roughly 73% are singletons and the top ten take less than 5%. In this sample, this clone turned up a few times. Its target is not known. Material: PBMCs. The gene calls are TRBV30 and TRBJ1-5; a possible D gene is TRBD1 (5 bases). This TCR was sampled from a male donor in good health and CMV-seronegative. For the CDR3, the DNA is TGTGCCTGGAGTGTAGGGGCCTCCGTGACCCAGCATTTT. The encoded protein is CAWSVGASVTQHF.